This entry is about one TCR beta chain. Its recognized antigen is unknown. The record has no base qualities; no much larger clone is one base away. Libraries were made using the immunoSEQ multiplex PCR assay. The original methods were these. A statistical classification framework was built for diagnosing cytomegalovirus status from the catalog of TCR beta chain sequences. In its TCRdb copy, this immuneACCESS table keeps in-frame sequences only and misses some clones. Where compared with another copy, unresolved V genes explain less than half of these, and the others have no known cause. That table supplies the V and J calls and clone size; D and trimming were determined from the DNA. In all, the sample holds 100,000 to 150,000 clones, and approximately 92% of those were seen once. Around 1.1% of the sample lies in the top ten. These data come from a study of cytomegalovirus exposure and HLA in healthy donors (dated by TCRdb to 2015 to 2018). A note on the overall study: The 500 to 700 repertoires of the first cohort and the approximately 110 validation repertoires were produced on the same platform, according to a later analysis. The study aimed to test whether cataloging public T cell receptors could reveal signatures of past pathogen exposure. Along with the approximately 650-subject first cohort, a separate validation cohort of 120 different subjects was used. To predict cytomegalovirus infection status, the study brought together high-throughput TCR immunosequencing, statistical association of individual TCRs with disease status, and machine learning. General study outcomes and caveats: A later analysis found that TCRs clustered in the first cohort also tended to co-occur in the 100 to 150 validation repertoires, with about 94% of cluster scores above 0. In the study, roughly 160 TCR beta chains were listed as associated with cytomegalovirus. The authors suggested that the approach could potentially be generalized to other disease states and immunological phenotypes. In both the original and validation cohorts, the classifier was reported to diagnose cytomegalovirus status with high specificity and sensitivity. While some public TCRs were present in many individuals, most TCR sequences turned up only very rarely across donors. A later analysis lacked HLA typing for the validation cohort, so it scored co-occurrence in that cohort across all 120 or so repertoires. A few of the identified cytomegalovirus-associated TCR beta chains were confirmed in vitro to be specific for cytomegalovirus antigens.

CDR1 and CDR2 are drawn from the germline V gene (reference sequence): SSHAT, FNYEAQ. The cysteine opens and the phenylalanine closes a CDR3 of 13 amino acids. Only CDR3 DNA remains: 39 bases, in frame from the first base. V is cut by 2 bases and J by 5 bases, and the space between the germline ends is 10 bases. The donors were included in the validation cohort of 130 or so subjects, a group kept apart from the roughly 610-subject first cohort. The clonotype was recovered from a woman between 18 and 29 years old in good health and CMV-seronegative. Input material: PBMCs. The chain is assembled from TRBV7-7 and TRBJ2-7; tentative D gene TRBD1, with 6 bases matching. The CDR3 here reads CASSLIRGHEQYF. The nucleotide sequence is TGTGCCAGCAGCTTAATCAGGGGCCACGAGCAGTACTTC. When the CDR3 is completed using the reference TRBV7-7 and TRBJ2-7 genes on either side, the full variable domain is GAGVSQSPRYKVTKRGQDVTLRCDPISSHATLYWYQQALGQGPEFLTYFNYEAQPDKSGLPSDRFSAERPEGSISTLTIQRTEQRDSAMYRCASSLIRGHEQYFGPGTRLTVT.